A single sample gave rise to the 3 T cell receptor beta chains below, sequenced in a study of blood T cell repertoires in COVID-19 (dated by TCRdb to about 2020). Library preparation was by the immunoSEQ multiplex PCR assay. Here the immuneACCESS table is served through TCRdb, limited to in-frame sequences with V and J called. Missing clones are a known gap in these copies; in checked studies unresolved V genes cover under half, and the rest lacks a known reason. This sample lists about 210,000 clones; approximately 80% were detected once. The ten top clones hold 4.3% of the sample. Sequencing was carried out using PBMCs or T cells enriched from blood (not recorded which). These receptors all come from a young man with acute COVID-19.

In its sample, this clone was seen a few times. V usage is TRBV6-5 and J usage is TRBJ2-2; no clear D. There are 14 residues in the CDR3. V shed 7 bases and J shed 0 bases, with 9 bases lying between them. The germline V gene encodes CDR1 MNHEY and CDR2 SVGAGI. The CDR3: CASNGQSNTGELFF. The CDR3 nucleotides read TGTGCCAGCAATGGCCAGTCGAACACCGGGGAGCTGTTTTTT.

The CDR3 region has the DNA TGTGCCAGCAGTTTCACGGGGAATCAGCCCCAGCATTTT. Its translation: CASSFTGNQPQHF. The gene calls are TRBV12-3 or TRBV12-4 and TRBJ1-5, with D unresolved. The CDR3 has 13 residues. Trimming left V 3 bases short and J 4 bases short, with 7 bases between.

The rearrangement links TRBV5-4 to TRBJ1-2; D is perhaps TRBD1 (6 bases). V lost 4 bases and J 8 bases, leaving 15 bases between the germline ends. Germline lookup yields CDR1 SGHNT and CDR2 YYREEE (reference sequence). The CDR3 extends over 13 amino acids. The CDR3: CASSPLGASGYTF. In nucleotides, the CDR3 is TGTGCCAGCAGCCCTTTGGGGGCCTCGGGCTACACCTTC.